This TCR beta chain was identified during a study of CD8+ T cells in alopecia areata. CDR3 size: 16 residues. Germline V lookup: CDR1 MDHEN, CDR2 SYDVKM. V was trimmed by 4 bases and J by 0 bases, leaving 16 bases between them. Using a FACSAria, the CD4+ and CD8+ T cells were sorted from the PBMCs. TCR sequencing used cDNA made by reverse transcription of extracted RNA. Some clones are missing from TCRdb's copy, which holds only in-frame ones; the method was immunoSEQ multiplex PCR. This sample has 100,000 to 120,000 clones, with approximately 61% found just once. The TCR comes from a human donor with alopecia areata. J is TRBJ2-7 and V is TRBV28; D is perhaps TRBD2 (6 bases). Material for sequencing was NKG2D-low CD8+ T cells sorted from blood. The CDR3 region is CASSWDSTPLSYEQYF. The CDR3 nucleotides read TGTGCCAGCAGTTGGGACTCAACCCCCCTCTCCTACGAGCAGTACTTC.